This TCR beta chain stems from a study of blood T cell repertoires in COVID-19. Study details: The United States, Italy and Spain were the sources of the acute and convalescent COVID-19 samples.

Profiled with immunoSEQ multiplex PCR; TCRdb holds only in-frame clones, not every one. The repertoire has about 200,000 clones, more than 75% of them found once; the top ten carry approximately 4.5%. Trimming took off 3 bases at V and 8 bases at J, with 18 bases between the two ends. Germline CDR1 and CDR2: LGHDT and YNNKEL (reference sequence). CDR3 length: 15 amino acids. J is TRBJ2-3 and V is TRBV3-1 (or the pseudogene TRBV3-2); D may be TRBD2 (5 bases). The clonotype originates from a human donor in a cohort sampled during active COVID-19. Sequencing used peripheral blood. The CDR3 DNA is TGTGCCAGCAGCCAGATTAGCGTTGACACCGCTACGCAGTATTTT. Protein: CASSQISVDTATQYF.